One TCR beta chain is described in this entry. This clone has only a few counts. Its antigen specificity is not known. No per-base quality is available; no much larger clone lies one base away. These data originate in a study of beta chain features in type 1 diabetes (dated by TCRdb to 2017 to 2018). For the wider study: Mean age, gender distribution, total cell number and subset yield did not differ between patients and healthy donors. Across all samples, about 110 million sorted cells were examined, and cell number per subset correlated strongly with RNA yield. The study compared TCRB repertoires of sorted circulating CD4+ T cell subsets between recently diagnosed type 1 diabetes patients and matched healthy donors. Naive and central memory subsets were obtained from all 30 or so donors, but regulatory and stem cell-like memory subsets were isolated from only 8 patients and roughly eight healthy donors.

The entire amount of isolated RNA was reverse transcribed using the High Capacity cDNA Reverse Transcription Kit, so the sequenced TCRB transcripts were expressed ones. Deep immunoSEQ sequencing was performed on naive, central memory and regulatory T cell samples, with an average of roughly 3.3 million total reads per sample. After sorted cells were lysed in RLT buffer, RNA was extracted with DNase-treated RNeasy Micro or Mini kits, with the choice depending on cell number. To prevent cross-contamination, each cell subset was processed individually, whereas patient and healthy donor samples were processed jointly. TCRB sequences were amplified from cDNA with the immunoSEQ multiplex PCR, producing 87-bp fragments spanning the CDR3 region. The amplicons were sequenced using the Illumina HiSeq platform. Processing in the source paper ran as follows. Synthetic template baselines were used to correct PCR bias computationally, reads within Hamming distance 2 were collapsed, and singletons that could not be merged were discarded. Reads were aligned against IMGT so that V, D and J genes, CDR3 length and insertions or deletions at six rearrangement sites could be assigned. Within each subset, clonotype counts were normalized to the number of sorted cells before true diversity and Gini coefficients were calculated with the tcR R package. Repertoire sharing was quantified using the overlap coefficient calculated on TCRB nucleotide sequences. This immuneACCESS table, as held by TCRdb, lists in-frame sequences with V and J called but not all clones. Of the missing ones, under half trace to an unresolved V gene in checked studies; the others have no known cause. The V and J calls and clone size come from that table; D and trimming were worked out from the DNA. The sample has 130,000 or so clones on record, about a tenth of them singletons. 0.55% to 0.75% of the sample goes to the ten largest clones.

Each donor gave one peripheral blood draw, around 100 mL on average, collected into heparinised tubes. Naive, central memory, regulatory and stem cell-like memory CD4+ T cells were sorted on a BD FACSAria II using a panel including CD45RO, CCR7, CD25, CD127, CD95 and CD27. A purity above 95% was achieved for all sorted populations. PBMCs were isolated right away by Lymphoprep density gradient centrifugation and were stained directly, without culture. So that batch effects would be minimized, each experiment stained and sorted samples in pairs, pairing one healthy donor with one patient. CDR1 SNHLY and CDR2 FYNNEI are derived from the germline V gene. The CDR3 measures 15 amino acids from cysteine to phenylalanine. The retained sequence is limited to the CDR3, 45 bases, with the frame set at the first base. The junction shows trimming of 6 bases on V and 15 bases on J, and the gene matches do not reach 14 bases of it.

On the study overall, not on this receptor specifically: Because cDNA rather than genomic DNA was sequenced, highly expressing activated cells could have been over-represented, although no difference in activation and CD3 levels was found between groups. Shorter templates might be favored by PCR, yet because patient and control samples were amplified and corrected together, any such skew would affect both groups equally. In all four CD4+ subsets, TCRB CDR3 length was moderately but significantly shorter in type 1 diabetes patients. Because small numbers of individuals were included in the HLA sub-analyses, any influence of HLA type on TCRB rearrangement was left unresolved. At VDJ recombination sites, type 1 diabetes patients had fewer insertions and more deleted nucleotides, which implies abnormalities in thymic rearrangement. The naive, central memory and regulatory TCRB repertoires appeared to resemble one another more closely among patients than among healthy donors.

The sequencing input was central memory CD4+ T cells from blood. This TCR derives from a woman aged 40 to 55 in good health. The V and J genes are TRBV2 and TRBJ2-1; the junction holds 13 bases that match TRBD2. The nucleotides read TGTGCCAGCAGAGCTACTAGCGGGGGGGTAATCTCGGGGTTCTTC. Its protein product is CASRATSGGVISGFF.